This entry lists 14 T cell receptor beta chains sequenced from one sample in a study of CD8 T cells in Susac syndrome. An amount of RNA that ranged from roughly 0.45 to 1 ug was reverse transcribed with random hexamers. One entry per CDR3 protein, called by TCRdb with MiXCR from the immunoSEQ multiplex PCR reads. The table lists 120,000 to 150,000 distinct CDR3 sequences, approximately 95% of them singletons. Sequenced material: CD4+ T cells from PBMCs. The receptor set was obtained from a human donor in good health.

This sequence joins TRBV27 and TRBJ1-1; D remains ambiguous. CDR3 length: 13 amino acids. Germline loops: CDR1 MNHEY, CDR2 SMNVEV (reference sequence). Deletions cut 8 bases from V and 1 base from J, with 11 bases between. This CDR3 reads CASGGPGNTEAFF. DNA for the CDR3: TGTGCCAGCGGAGGGCCGGGGAACACTGAAGCTTTCTTT.

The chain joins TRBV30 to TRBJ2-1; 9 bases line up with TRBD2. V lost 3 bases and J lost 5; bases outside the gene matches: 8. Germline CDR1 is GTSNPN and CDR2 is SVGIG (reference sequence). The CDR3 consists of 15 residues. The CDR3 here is CAWSYGAGGDNEQFF. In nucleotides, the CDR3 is TGTGCCTGGAGCTACGGGGCGGGAGGGGACAATGAGCAGTTCTTC.

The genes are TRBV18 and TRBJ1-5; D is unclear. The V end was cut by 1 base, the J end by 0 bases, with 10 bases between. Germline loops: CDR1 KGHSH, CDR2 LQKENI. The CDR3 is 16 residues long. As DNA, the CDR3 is TGTGCCAGCTCACCACGAGAAAGTAATAGCAATCAGCCCCAGCATTTT. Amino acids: CASSPRESNSNQPQHF.

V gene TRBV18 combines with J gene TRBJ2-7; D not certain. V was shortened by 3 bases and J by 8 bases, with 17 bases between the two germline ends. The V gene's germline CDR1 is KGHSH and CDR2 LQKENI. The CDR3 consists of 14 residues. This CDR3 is CASSPPTRTTKQYF. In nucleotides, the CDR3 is TGTGCCAGCTCACCCCCCACCCGGACCACGAAGCAGTACTTC.

The CDR3 here is CSVEARQANIQYF. In DNA form, the CDR3 reads TGCAGCGTTGAGGCCCGGCAGGCAAACATTCAGTACTTC. The chain has TRBV29-1 and TRBJ2-4; no clear D gene. In germline, CDR1 is SQVTM, CDR2 ANQGSEA. This CDR3 contains 13 residues. V was clipped by 3 bases and J by 6 bases, with 12 bases between them.

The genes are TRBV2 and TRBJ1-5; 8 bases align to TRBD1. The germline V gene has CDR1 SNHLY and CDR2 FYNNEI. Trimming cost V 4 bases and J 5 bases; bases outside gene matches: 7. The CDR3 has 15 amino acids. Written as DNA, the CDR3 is TGTGCCAGCAGTGGGGTCGGGACAGGTGATCAGCCCCAGCATTTT. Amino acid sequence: CASSGVGTGDQPQHF.

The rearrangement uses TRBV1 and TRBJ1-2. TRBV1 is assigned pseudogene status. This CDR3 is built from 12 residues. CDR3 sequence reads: CTSSRRLYGYTF. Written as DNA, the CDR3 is TGCACCAGCAGCCGCCGGCTATATGGCTACACCTTC.

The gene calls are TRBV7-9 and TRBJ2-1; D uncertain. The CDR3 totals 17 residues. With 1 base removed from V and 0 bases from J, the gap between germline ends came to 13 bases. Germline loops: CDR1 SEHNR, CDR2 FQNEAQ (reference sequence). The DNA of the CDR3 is TGTGCCAGCAGCTTAGGTGGAGCGTCAAGCTCCTACAATGAGCAGTTCTTC. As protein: CASSLGGASSSYNEQFF.

The DNA for the CDR3 is TGTGCCAGCTCACCTGGAAGGGATGGCGGAAACACCATATATTTT. It specifies CASSPGRDGGNTIYF. This rearrangement joins TRBV18 to TRBJ1-3; D is unclear. V lost 3 bases and J lost 4, with 13 bases in between. Germline V CDR1 and CDR2: KGHSH, LQKENI. The CDR3 runs 15 residues.

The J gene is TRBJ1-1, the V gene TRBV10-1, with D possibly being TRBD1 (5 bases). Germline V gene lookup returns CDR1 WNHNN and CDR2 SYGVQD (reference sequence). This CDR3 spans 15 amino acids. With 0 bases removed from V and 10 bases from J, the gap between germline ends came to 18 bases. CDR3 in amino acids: CASSESRGEGVSAFF. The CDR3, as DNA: TGCGCCAGCAGTGAGTCGAGGGGAGAAGGGGTTTCAGCTTTCTTT.

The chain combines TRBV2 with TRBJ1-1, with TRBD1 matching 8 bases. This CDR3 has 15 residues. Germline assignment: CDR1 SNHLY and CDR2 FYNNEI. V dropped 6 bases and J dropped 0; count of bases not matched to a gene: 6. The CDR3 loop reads CASRRDRSMNTEAFF. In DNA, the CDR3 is TGTGCCAGCAGGCGGGACAGGTCTATGAACACTGAAGCTTTCTTT.

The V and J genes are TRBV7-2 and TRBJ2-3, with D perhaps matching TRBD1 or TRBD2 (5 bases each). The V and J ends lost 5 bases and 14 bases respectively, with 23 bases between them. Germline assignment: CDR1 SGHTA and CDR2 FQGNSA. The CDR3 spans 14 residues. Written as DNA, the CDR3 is TGTGCCAGCAGCCCTGACCCCGGGGCCCCTCGGCTGTATTTT. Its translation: CASSPDPGAPRLYF. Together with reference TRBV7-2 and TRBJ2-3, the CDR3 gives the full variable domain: GAGVSQSPSNKVTEKGKDVELRCDPISGHTALYWYRQSLGQGLEFLIYFQGNSAPDKSGLPSDRFSAERTGGSVSTLTIQRTQQEDSAVYLCASSPDPGAPRLYFGPGTRLTVL.

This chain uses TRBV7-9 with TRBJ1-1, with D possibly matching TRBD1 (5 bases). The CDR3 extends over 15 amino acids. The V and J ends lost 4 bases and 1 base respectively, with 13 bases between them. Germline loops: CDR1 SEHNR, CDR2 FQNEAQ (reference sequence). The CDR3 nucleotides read TGTGCCAGCAGCTCCGGAGGGGTGAGGAACACTGAAGCTTTCTTT. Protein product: CASSSGGVRNTEAFF.

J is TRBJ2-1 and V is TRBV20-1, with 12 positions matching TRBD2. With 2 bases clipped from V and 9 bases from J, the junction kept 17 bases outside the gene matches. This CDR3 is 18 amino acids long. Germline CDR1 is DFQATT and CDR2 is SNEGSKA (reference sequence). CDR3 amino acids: CSARKLGLAGLRLGEQFF. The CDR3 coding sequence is TGCAGTGCTAGAAAGCTAGGACTAGCGGGATTAAGGTTGGGTGAGCAGTTCTTC.